This T cell receptor (beta chain) was sequenced for a study of cytomegalovirus exposure and HLA in healthy donors. This clone was seen many times. As yet, its antigen is unknown. This table comes from immunoSEQ multiplex PCR, and its TCRdb copy is limited to in-frame clones, with some not included. The data contain 150,000 to 200,000 clones, roughly 84% of them seen just once; the ten biggest clones take up around 6.7%. Overall study findings and caveats: Some public TCRs appeared in many individuals, while most sequences were rare.

Per the germline V gene, CDR1 is SGHTA and CDR2 is FQGTGA. This CDR3 has 13 residues. With 5 bases removed from V and 8 bases from J, the gap between germline ends came to 15 bases. The source material was PBMCs. The sequence derives from a man between 18 and 29 years old in good health and CMV-seropositive. The V and J genes are TRBV7-3 and TRBJ1-2; no clear D gene. Here the CDR3 DNA reads TGTGCCAGCAGCCCAAACGCGGGGTTGGGCTACACCTTC. Amino acids: CASSPNAGLGYTF.